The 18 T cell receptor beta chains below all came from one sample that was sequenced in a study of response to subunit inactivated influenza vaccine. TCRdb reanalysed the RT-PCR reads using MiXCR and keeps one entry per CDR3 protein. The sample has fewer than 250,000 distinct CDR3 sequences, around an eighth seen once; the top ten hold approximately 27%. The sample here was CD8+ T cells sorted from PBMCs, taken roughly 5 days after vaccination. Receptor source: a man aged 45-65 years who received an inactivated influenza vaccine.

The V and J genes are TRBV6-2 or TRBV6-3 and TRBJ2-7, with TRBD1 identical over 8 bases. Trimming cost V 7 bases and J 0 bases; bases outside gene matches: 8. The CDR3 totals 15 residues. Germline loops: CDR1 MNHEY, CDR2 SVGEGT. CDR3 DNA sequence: TGTGCCAGCACCTACCGGACAGGGAGCTCCTACGAGCAGTACTTC. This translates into CASTYRTGSSYEQYF.

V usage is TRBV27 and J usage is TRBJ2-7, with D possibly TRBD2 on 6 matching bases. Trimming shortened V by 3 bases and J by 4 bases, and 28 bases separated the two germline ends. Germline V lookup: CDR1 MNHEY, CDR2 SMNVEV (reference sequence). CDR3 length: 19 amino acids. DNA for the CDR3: TGTGCCAGCAGTTTCTTGTCAGGTGGGGCGGGACCTGGGTTATACGAGCAGTACTTC. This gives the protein CASSFLSGGAGPGLYEQYF.

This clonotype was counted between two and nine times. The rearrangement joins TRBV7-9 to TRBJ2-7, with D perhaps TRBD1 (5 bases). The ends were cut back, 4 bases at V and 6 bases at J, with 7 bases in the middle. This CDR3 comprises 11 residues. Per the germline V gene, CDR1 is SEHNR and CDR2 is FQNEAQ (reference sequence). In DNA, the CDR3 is TGTGCCAGCAGCTCTGACAGCGAGCAGTACTTC. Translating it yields CASSSDSEQYF.

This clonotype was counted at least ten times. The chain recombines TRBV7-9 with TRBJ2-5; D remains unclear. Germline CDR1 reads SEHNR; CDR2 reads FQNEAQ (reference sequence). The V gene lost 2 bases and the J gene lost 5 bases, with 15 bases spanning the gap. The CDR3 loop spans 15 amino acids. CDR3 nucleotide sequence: TGTGCCAGCAGCTTAAGTTTTCCGGTGTGGGAGACCCAGTACTTC. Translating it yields CASSLSFPVWETQYF.

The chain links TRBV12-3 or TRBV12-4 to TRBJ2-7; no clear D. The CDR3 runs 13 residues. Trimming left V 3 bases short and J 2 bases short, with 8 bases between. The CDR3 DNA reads TGTGCCAGCAGTTTGGCTGAAGCCTACGAGCAGTACTTC. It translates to CASSLAEAYEQYF.

The CDR3 coding sequence is TGTGCCAGCAGTGAACTGGAGGGATGGGGGATGAACACTGAAGCTTTCTTT. Amino acids: CASSELEGWGMNTEAFF. The chain has TRBV2 and TRBJ1-1, with D perhaps matching TRBD1 (5 bases). Germline V gene lookup returns CDR1 SNHLY and CDR2 FYNNEI. The V gene lost 2 bases and the J gene lost 0 bases, with 16 bases spanning the gap. CDR3 length: 17 amino acids.

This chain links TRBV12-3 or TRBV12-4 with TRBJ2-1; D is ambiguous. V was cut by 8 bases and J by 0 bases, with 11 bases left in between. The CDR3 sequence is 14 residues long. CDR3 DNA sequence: TGTGCCAGCGTGACATCGAGCTCCTACAATGAGCAGTTCTTC. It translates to CASVTSSSYNEQFF.

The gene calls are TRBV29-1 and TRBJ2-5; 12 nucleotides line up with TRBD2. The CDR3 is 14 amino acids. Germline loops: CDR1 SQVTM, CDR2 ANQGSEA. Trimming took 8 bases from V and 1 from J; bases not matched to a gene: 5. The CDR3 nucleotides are TGCAGCTCCAGGACTAGCGGGGTCCAAGAGACCCAGTACTTC. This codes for CSSRTSGVQETQYF.

In nucleotides, the CDR3 is TGTGCCAGCAGGACCTCGGGACAGAGCTACGAGCAGTACTTC. Its translation: CASRTSGQSYEQYF. V and J are TRBV28 and TRBJ2-7; 7 nucleotides match TRBD1. Germline CDR1 and CDR2: MDHEN and SYDVKM. The CDR3 spans 14 residues. The V and J ends lost 6 bases and 3 bases, in that order; junction bases with no gene match: 8.

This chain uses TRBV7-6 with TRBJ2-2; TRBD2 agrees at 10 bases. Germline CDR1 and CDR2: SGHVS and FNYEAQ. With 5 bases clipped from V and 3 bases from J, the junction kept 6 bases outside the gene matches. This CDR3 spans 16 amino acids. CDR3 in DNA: TGTGCCAGCAGCGTCGAACTAGCGGGGTACACCGGGGAGCTGTTTTTT. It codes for CASSVELAGYTGELFF.

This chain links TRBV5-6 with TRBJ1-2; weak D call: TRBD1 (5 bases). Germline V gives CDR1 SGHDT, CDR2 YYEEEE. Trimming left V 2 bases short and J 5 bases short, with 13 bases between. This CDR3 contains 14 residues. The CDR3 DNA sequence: TGTGCCAGCAGCTTTGGGACCGCTAGTTATGGCTACACCTTC. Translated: CASSFGTASYGYTF.

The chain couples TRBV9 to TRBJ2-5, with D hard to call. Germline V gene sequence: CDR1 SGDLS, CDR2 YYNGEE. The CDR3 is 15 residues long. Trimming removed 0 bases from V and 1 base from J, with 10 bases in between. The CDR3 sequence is CASSVVGLAQETQYF. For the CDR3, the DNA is TGTGCCAGCAGCGTAGTGGGTTTGGCCCAAGAGACCCAGTACTTC. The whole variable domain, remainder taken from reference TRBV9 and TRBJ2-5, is DSGVTQTPKHLITATGQRVTLRCSPRSGDLSVYWYQQSLDQGLQFLIQYYNGEERAKGNILERFSAQQFPDLHSELNLSSLELGDSALYFCASSVVGLAQETQYFGPGTRLLVL.

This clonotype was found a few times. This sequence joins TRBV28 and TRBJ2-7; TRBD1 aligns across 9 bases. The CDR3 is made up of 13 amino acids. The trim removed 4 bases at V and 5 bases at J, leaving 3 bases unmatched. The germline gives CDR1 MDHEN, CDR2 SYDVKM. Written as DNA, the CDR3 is TGTGCCAGCAGTTGGGACAGGGAGGACGAGCAGTACTTC. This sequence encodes CASSWDREDEQYF.

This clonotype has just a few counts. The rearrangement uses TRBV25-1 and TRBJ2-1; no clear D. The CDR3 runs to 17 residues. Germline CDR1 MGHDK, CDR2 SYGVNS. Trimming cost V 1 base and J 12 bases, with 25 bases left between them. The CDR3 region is CASSEFQGANIHLGQFF. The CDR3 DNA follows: TGTGCCAGCAGTGAATTCCAAGGCGCGAACATTCACCTCGGGCAGTTCTTC.

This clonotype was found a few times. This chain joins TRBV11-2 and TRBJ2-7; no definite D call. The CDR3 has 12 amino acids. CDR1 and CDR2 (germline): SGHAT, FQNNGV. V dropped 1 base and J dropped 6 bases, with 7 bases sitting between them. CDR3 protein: CASSLGHREQYF. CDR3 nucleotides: TGTGCCAGCAGCTTAGGACACCGCGAGCAGTACTTC.

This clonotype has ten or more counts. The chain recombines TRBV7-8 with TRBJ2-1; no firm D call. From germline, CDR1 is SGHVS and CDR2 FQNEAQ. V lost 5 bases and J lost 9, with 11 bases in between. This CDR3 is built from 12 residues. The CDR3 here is CASSPPAGEQFF. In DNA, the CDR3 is TGTGCCAGCAGCCCCCCAGCCGGTGAGCAGTTCTTC.

The CDR3 region is CASSPSTDKSPRKTQYF. Here the CDR3 DNA reads TGTGCCAGCAGTCCATCGACAGACAAGAGCCCAAGAAAGACCCAGTACTTC. V gene TRBV6-2 or TRBV6-3 combines with J gene TRBJ2-5, with a possible D match to TRBD1 (5 bases). Between the trimmed V and J ends, which lost 5 bases and 6 bases, there was a span of 25 bases. The CDR3 spans 17 residues. The germline gives CDR1 MNHEY, CDR2 SVGEGT.

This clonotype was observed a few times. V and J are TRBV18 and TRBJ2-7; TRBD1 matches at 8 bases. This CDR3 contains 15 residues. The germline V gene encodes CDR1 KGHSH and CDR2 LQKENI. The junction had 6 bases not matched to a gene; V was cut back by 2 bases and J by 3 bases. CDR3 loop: CASSPLDRAYYEQYF. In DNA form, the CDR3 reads TGTGCCAGCTCACCATTGGACAGGGCCTACTACGAGCAGTACTTC. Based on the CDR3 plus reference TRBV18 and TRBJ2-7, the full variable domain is NAGVMQNPRHLVRRRGQEARLRCSPMKGHSHVYWYRQLPEEGLKFMVYLQKENIIDESGMPKERFSAEFPKEGPSILRIQQVVRGDSAAYFCASSPLDRAYYEQYFGPGTRLTVT.